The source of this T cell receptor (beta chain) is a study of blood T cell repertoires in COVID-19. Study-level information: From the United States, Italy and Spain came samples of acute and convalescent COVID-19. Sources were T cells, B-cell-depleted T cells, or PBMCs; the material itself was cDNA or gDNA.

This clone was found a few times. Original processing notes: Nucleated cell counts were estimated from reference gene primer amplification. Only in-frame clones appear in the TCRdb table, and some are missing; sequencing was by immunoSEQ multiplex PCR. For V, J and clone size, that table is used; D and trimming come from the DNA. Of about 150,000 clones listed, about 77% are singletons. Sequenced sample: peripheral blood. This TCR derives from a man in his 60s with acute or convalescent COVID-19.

CDR3 coding DNA: TGTGCCAGTAGTCCTAGCGGGAGGAACGAGCAGTACTTC. Its translation is CASSPSGRNEQYF. The V and J genes are TRBV19 and TRBJ2-7, with TRBD2 matching 11 bases. CDR1 is LNHDA, CDR2 SQIVND, per germline (reference sequence). V was pared by 5 bases and J by 5 bases, with 2 bases of the junction left unmatched. This CDR3 contains 13 residues.